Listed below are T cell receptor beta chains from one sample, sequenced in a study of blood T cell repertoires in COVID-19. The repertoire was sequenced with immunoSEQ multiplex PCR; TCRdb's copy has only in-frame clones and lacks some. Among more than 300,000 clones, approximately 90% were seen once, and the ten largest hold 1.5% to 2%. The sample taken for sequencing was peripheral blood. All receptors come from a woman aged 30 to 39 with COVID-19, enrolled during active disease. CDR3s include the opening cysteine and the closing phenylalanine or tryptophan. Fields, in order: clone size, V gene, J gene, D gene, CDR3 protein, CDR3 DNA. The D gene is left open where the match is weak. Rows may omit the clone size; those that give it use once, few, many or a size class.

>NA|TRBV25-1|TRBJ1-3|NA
CASSEGTFSGNTIYF
TGTGCCAGCAGTGAGGGGACTTTTTCTGGAAACACCATATATTTT
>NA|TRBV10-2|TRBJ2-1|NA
CASSEDGNTYNEQFF
TGCGCCAGCAGTGAAGACGGGAACACCTACAATGAGCAGTTCTTC
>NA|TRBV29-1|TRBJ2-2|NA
CSATENTGELFF
TGCAGCGCCACAGAGAACACCGGGGAGCTGTTTTTT
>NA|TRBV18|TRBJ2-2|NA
CASSPTQGSTGELFF
TGTGCCAGCTCACCCACCCAGGGGAGCACCGGGGAGCTGTTTTTT
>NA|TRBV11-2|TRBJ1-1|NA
CASSPRTPGNTEAFF
TGTGCCAGCAGCCCTAGAACCCCGGGGAACACTGAAGCTTTCTTT
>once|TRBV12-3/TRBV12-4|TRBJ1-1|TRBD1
CASSLSGGGEAFF
TGTGCCAGCAGCCTCTCAGGGGGTGGAGAAGCTTTCTTT
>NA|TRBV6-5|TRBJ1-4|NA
CASSYGRGGAGEKLFF
TGTGCCAGCAGTTACGGGCGTGGAGGGGCGGGTGAAAAACTGTTTTTT
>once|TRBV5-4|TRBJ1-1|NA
CASSFQGTEAFF
TGTGCCAGCAGCTTCCAGGGCACTGAAGCTTTCTTT
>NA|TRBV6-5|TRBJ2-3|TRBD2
CASSTSGARLDTQYF
TGTGCCAGCTCTACTAGCGGGGCACGCCTAGATACGCAGTATTTT
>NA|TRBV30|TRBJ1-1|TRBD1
CAWSGQGEAFF
TGTGCCTGGAGCGGACAGGGTGAAGCTTTCTTT
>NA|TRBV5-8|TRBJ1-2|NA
CASRDVRNYGYTF
TGTGCCAGCAGAGATGTCAGAAACTATGGCTACACCTTC
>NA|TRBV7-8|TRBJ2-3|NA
CASSLASSDTQYF
TGTGCCAGCAGCTTAGCTAGTTCAGATACGCAGTATTTT
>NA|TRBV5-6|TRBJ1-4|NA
CASSTSGTGGGKLFF
TGTGCCAGCAGCACGTCAGGGACGGGCGGGGGAAAACTGTTTTTT
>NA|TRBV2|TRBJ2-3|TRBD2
CASLMDLAGGTDTQYF
TGTGCCAGCCTAATGGATCTAGCGGGGGGCACAGATACGCAGTATTTT
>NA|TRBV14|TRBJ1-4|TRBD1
CASSLGQGEKLFF
TGTGCCAGCAGCCTCGGACAGGGGGAAAAACTGTTTTTT
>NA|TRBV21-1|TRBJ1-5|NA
CASSNPGTGLYQPQHF
TGTGCCAGCAGCAACCCCGGGACAGGGCTTTATCAGCCCCAGCATTTT